A single sample is the source of the 23 T cell receptor beta chains below, sequenced in a study of cytomegalovirus exposure and HLA in healthy donors (dated by TCRdb to 2016 to 2017). Library method: the immunoSEQ multiplex PCR assay. For the multiplex PCR, a mixture combining 60 forward primers for TCR Vbeta segments and 13 reverse primers for TCR Jbeta segments was used. Sourced from immuneACCESS, this table was stored by TCRdb with only in-frame sequences that have V and J called. A share of the clones is absent; for the studies checked, an unresolved V gene accounts for under half, and the remainder has no known explanation. The sample table holds under 200,000 clones, of which approximately 85% were seen once. Roughly 0.99% of the sample belongs to the ten largest clones. Specimen: PBMCs. These receptor sequences come from a girl aged 2-10 years in good health and CMV-seropositive.

This clone has a handful of counts. This CDR3 is also generated by other DNA sequences in the sample. V gene TRBV28 combines with J gene TRBJ1-1; D gene ambiguous. V lost 5 bases and J 0 bases, leaving 4 bases between the germline ends. The length of the CDR3 is 12 residues. The V gene's germline CDR1 is MDHEN and CDR2 SYDVKM. The CDR3: CASSRVNTEAFF. The DNA of the CDR3 is TGTGCCAGCAGTCGAGTGAACACTGAAGCTTTCTTT. Full variable domain (remainder filled in from reference TRBV28 and TRBJ1-1): DVKVTQSSRYLVKRTGEKVFLECVQDMDHENMFWYRQDPGLGLRLIYFSYDVKMKEKGDIPEGYSVSREKKERFSLILESASTNQTSMYLCASSRVNTEAFFGQGTRLTVV.

A few counts support this clone. This chain connects TRBV19 to TRBJ2-7; 9 nucleotides match TRBD2. J gave up 5 bases and V 3 bases, and 11 bases lay outside the gene matches. CDR3 size: 16 residues. CDR1 and CDR2 (germline): LNHDA, SQIVND (reference sequence). The DNA for the CDR3 is TGTGCCAGTAGTATGCCCGGTAGCGGGAGTATCGACGAGCAGTACTTC. Its protein product is CASSMPGSGSIDEQYF.

This chain joins TRBV5-1 and TRBJ2-7, with D possibly matching TRBD2 (5 bases). This CDR3 region has 14 residues. Trimming shortened V by 4 bases and J by 4 bases, and 15 bases separated the two germline ends. CDR1 is SGHRS, CDR2 YFSETQ, per germline. In DNA, the CDR3 is TGCGCCAGCAGCCCCCGTCGCCGCGGGTACGAGCAGTACTTC. It encodes CASSPRRRGYEQYF.

The genes are TRBV29-1 and TRBJ2-1, with 10 nucleotides matching TRBD2. CDR1 and CDR2 (germline): SQVTM, ANQGSEA. The length of the CDR3 is 13 residues. V was clipped by 5 bases and J by 7 bases; unmatched bases: 5. CDR3 bases: TGCAGCGTTAAACTAGCGGGACGTAATGAGCAGTTCTTC. Amino acid sequence: CSVKLAGRNEQFF.

This clone has only a few counts. CDR3 amino acids: CASSLWSGTGGTEAFF. CDR3 in DNA: TGTGCCAGCAGTTTATGGTCCGGGACAGGGGGCACTGAAGCTTTCTTT. This rearrangement joins TRBV28 to TRBJ1-1; 11 positions match TRBD1. J was trimmed by 4 bases and V by 0 bases; bases with no gene match: 4. CDR1 MDHEN and CDR2 SYDVKM come from the germline V gene. The CDR3 runs to 16 residues.

The J gene is TRBJ2-4, the V gene TRBV28, with 10 nucleotides matching TRBD1. Germline V gene sequence: CDR1 MDHEN, CDR2 SYDVKM. There are 12 residues in the CDR3. V shed 7 bases, J shed 7 bases, and the junction held 1 base outside the gene matches. The CDR3 loop is CASTGQGNIQYF. CDR3 sequence (DNA): TGTGCCAGCACGGGACAGGGGAACATTCAGTACTTC. Drawing the rest from reference TRBV28 and TRBJ2-4, the complete variable domain is DVKVTQSSRYLVKRTGEKVFLECVQDMDHENMFWYRQDPGLGLRLIYFSYDVKMKEKGDIPEGYSVSREKKERFSLILESASTNQTSMYLCASTGQGNIQYFGAGTRLSVL.

This clone has a handful of counts. This chain uses TRBV29-1 with TRBJ2-1, with D possibly being TRBD1 (5 bases). In germline, CDR1 is SQVTM, CDR2 ANQGSEA. The CDR3 sequence is 12 residues long. V lost 3 bases and J 10 bases, leaving 13 bases between the germline ends. The CDR3 DNA reads TGCAGCGTTGAGGTTGGGGCAGTCGAGCAGTTCTTC. Translating gives CSVEVGAVEQFF.

The rearrangement links TRBV18 to TRBJ2-7, with 8 bases that match TRBD1. Germline CDR1 is KGHSH and CDR2 is LQKENI. After removal of 3 bases from V and 5 bases from J, the junction contained 6 bases not matched to a gene. The CDR3 sequence is 14 residues long. CDR3 loop: CASSPPGGINEQYF. CDR3 coding DNA: TGTGCCAGCTCACCTCCAGGGGGCATCAACGAGCAGTACTTC. The variable domain in full, completed from reference TRBV18 and TRBJ2-7, reads NAGVMQNPRHLVRRRGQEARLRCSPMKGHSHVYWYRQLPEEGLKFMVYLQKENIIDESGMPKERFSAEFPKEGPSILRIQQVVRGDSAAYFCASSPPGGINEQYFGPGTRLTVT.

V and J are TRBV7-2 and TRBJ2-7, with 10 bases matching TRBD1. J gave up 2 bases and V 4 bases, and 5 bases lay outside the gene matches. CDR3 length: 15 residues. The V gene's germline CDR1 is SGHTA and CDR2 FQGNSA. The chain's CDR3 is CASSSTGGATYEQYF. The DNA of the CDR3 is TGTGCCAGCAGCTCGACAGGGGGCGCAACCTACGAGCAGTACTTC.

The chain is built from TRBV11-2 and TRBJ2-3; TRBD2 is a possible D gene (6 bases). Germline V gene lookup returns CDR1 SGHAT and CDR2 FQNNGV. V was cut by 1 base and J by 3 bases, with 11 bases left in between. This CDR3 comprises 15 residues. The CDR3 loop is CASSLGLAKTDTQYF. For the CDR3, the DNA is TGTGCCAGCAGCTTAGGCCTAGCGAAGACAGATACGCAGTATTTT.

The rearrangement links TRBV28 to TRBJ1-1, with D possibly matching TRBD1 (6 bases). Trimming removed 8 bases at V and 10 bases at J, with 17 bases between. The CDR3 consists of 12 residues. The germline gives CDR1 MDHEN, CDR2 SYDVKM. The CDR3 sequence is CASLQRRGAAFF. CDR3 DNA: TGTGCCAGCTTGCAACGGCGGGGGGCAGCTTTCTTT.

The chain combines TRBV2 with TRBJ2-5, with D perhaps matching TRBD1 (7 bases). From germline, CDR1 is SNHLY and CDR2 FYNNEI. This CDR3 has 14 amino acids. V was cut by 4 bases and J by 4 bases, with 13 bases left in between. CDR3 loop: CASSVQGGRETQYF. In DNA form, the CDR3 reads TGTGCCAGCAGTGTGCAGGGGGGTCGAGAGACCCAGTACTTC. Full variable domain (missing parts from reference TRBV2 and TRBJ2-5): EPEVTQTPSHQVTQMGQEVILRCVPISNHLYFYWYRQILGQKVEFLVSFYNNEISEKSEIFDDQFSVERPDGSNFTLKIRSTKLEDSAMYFCASSVQGGRETQYFGPGTRLLVL.

The V gene is TRBV7-8, the J gene TRBJ2-1, with TRBD2 matching 7 bases. The germline V gene has CDR1 SGHVS and CDR2 FQNEAQ. The CDR3 totals 15 residues. With V trimmed by 7 bases and J by 2 bases, 8 bases remained unmatched. The CDR3 is CASKLAGVTYNEQFF. CDR3 DNA sequence: TGTGCCAGCAAGTTAGCGGGCGTTACCTACAATGAGCAGTTCTTC.

This clone was detected a few times. V usage is TRBV28 and J usage is TRBJ2-3; 11 bases fit TRBD1. With V trimmed by 2 bases and J by 2 bases, 0 bases remained unmatched. CDR3 length: 15 amino acids. From germline, CDR1 is MDHEN and CDR2 SYDVKM. The CDR3 sequence: CASSLGQGATDTQYF. Here the CDR3 DNA reads TGTGCCAGCAGTTTAGGACAGGGGGCCACAGATACGCAGTATTTT.

The chain carries TRBV19 and TRBJ2-6, with 7 bases aligning to TRBD1. This CDR3 region has 16 residues. CDR1 LNHDA and CDR2 SQIVND come from the germline V gene (reference sequence). The V gene end was trimmed by 8 bases and the J gene end by 0 bases; junction bases not matched to a gene: 7. For the CDR3, the DNA is TGTGCCAGTGGACGGACAGGAGGCTCTGGGGCCAACGTCCTGACTTTC. Translated: CASGRTGGSGANVLTF.

This clone was detected only a few times. The rearrangement uses TRBV27 and TRBJ1-6; D is possibly TRBD1 (6 bases). The CDR3 contains 15 residues. The germline gives CDR1 MNHEY, CDR2 SMNVEV (reference sequence). The ends were cut back, 6 bases at V and 9 bases at J, with 18 bases in the middle. The CDR3 coding sequence is TGTGCCAGCAGGGGGGGGCGGTGGGATGTTTCACCCCTCCACTTT. Protein sequence: CASRGGRWDVSPLHF.

V and J are TRBV19 and TRBJ2-5; D possibly corresponds to TRBD2 (5 bases). V was trimmed by 9 bases and J by 0 bases, leaving 14 bases between them. The CDR3 length is 14 residues. Germline CDR1 and CDR2: LNHDA and SQIVND (reference sequence). In nucleotides, the CDR3 is TGTGCCAGCAATCAACGGCGGGACCAAGAGACCCAGTACTTC. Translation gives CASNQRRDQETQYF. Variable domain in full (rest from reference TRBV19 and TRBJ2-5): DGGITQSPKYLFRKEGQNVTLSCEQNLNHDAMYWYRQDPGQGLRLIYYSQIVNDFQKGDIAEGYSVSREKKESFPLTVTSAQKNPTAFYLCASNQRRDQETQYFGPGTRLLVL.

The chain employs TRBV18 and TRBJ2-1; 12 nucleotides line up with TRBD2. Germline lookup yields CDR1 KGHSH and CDR2 LQKENI. The trim removed 3 bases at V and 8 bases at J, leaving 5 bases unmatched. CDR3 length: 15 residues. The CDR3 protein is CASSPTSGSGHEQFF. CDR3 DNA: TGTGCCAGCTCACCGACTAGCGGGAGTGGCCATGAGCAGTTCTTC.

In its sample, this clone was seen once. The J gene is TRBJ1-5, the V gene TRBV18, with a tentative D call TRBD1 (5 bases). The V end was cut by 5 bases, the J end by 9 bases, with 14 bases between. The germline V gene encodes CDR1 KGHSH and CDR2 LQKENI. The CDR3 contains 13 residues. The CDR3 DNA sequence: TGTGCCAGCTCAGGAGGGGTTCAGGGGCCCCAGCATTTT. Translated, it gives CASSGGVQGPQHF.

The chain combines TRBV18 with TRBJ1-1; 10 bases line up with TRBD1. CDR1 and CDR2 (germline): KGHSH, LQKENI. V was clipped by 3 bases and J by 7 bases; unmatched bases: 2. This CDR3 region has 13 residues. The CDR3 bases are TGTGCCAGCTCACCGGGGACAGGGGATGAAGCTTTCTTT. Amino acid sequence: CASSPGTGDEAFF.

In its sample, this clone was seen once. The chain has TRBV27 and TRBJ2-2, with a tentative D call TRBD2 (6 bases). Deletions cut 7 bases from V and 6 bases from J, with 18 bases between. The CDR3 length is 15 residues. The V gene's germline CDR1 is MNHEY and CDR2 SMNVEV (reference sequence). CDR3 nucleotide sequence: TGTGCCAGCACCCCTATATGGGGGGAGGCCGGGGAGCTGTTTTTT. Its protein is CASTPIWGEAGELFF.

The chain couples TRBV30 to TRBJ2-1; D gene unclear. This CDR3 contains 11 residues. The V end was cut by 4 bases, the J end by 6 bases, with 7 bases between. CDR1 is GTSNPN and CDR2 is SVGIG in the germline V gene (reference sequence). CDR3 protein: CAWTNSNEQFF. The CDR3 DNA is TGTGCCTGGACGAACTCCAATGAGCAGTTCTTC.

The V gene is TRBV15, the J gene TRBJ2-5; 13 nucleotides agree with TRBD2. Germline CDR1 LNHNV, CDR2 YYDKDF (reference sequence). CDR3 length: 16 amino acids. Germline trimming cut 5 bases from V and 5 bases from J; bases unmatched to any gene: 8. Written as DNA, the CDR3 is TGTGCCACCAGCGGCCGGACTAGCGGGAGTTCGGAGACCCAGTACTTC. This sequence encodes CATSGRTSGSSETQYF.